This T cell receptor (beta chain) was profiled in a study of cytomegalovirus exposure and HLA in healthy donors. Study overall: Per a later analysis, the approximately 690 first-cohort and 100 to 150 validation repertoires shared one platform.

This CDR3 is 14 amino acids long. The V gene end was trimmed by 4 bases and the J gene end by 7 bases; junction bases not matched to a gene: 8. CDR1 is LNHNV, CDR2 YYDKDF, per germline (reference sequence). Generated by immunoSEQ multiplex PCR, the TCRdb table keeps only in-frame clones and is missing some. The repertoire has roughly 63,000 clones, around 89% of them found once; the top ten carry around 1.3%. Sequenced: PBMCs. The V gene is TRBV15, the J gene TRBJ2-7; 9 bases map to TRBD1. The TCR was taken from a woman between 18 and 29 years old in good health and CMV-seronegative. CDR3 sequence (DNA): TGTGCCACCAGCAAGCGGGACAGGGCAAGGGAGCAGTACTTC. It codes for CATSKRDRAREQYF.